This T cell receptor beta chain was sequenced for a study of T-cell reconstitution after alpha-beta-depleted transplantation in children. Trimming pared 3 bases from V and 4 bases from J, leaving 2 bases between. Germline CDR1 is LNHDA and CDR2 is SQIVND (reference sequence). The CDR3 consists of 11 residues. This clonotype was found many times. The library targeted TCRbeta and was prepared with unique molecular identifiers. MiXCR, applied by TCRdb to the PCR reads, yields one record per CDR3 protein. The sample has about 350,000 distinct CDR3 sequences; 13% are singletons. This sample comprised PBMCs, obtained from the stem cell graft. The source is a human donor who donated a stem cell graft to a child with Fanconi anemia. This chain connects TRBV19 to TRBJ2-3; no clear D. The CDR3 is CASSISDTQYF. The CDR3 region has the DNA TGTGCCAGTAGTATTTCAGATACGCAGTATTTT.